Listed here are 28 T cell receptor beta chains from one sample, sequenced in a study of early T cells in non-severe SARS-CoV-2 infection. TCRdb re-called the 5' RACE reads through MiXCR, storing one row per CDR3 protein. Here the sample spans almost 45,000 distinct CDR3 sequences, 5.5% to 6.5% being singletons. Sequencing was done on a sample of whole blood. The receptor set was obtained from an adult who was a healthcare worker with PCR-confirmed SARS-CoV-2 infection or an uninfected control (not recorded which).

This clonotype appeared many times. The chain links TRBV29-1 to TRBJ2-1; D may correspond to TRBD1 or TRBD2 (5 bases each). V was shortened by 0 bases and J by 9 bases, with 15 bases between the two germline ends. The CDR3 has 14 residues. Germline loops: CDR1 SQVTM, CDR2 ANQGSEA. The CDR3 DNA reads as TGCAGCGTTGAAGAGGGGGACCCTCAGGGTGAGCAGTTCTTC. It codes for CSVEEGDPQGEQFF.

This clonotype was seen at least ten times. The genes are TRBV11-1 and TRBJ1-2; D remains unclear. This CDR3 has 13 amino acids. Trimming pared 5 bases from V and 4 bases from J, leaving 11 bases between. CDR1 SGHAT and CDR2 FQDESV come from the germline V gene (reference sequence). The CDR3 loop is CASSVTDFYGYTF. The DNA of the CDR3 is TGTGCCAGCAGCGTCACAGATTTCTATGGCTACACCTTC.

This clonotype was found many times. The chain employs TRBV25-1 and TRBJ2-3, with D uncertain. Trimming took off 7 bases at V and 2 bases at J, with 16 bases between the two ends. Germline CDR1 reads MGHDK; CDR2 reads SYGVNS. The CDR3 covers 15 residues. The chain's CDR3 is CASTITSESTDTQYF. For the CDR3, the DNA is TGTGCCAGCACTATCACAAGCGAATCCACAGATACGCAGTATTTT.

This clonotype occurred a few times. Written as DNA, the CDR3 is TGCGCCAGCAGCTTGAGGGGAGTCTACGAGCAGTACTTC. It translates to CASSLRGVYEQYF. J is TRBJ2-7 and V is TRBV5-1; D possibly matches TRBD1 or TRBD2 (5 bases each). CDR3 length: 13 amino acids. The germline V gene encodes CDR1 SGHRS and CDR2 YFSETQ. V lost 1 base to trimming and J lost 3 bases, with 8 bases between them.

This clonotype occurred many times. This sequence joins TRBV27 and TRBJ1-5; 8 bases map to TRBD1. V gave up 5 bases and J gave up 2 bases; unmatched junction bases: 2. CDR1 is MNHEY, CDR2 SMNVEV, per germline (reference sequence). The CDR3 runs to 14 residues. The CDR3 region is CASSPGQGNQPQHF. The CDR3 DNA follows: TGTGCCAGCAGTCCGGGACAGGGCAATCAGCCCCAGCATTTT.

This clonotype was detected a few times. CDR3 residues: CATSRGYRADTEAFF. In DNA, the CDR3 is TGTGCCACCAGCAGAGGATACAGGGCGGACACTGAAGCTTTCTTT. The chain combines TRBV15 with TRBJ1-1; D might be TRBD1 (6 bases). The V and J ends lost 1 base and 3 bases respectively, with 12 bases between them. The germline V gene encodes CDR1 LNHNV and CDR2 YYDKDF (reference sequence). This CDR3 has 15 amino acids.

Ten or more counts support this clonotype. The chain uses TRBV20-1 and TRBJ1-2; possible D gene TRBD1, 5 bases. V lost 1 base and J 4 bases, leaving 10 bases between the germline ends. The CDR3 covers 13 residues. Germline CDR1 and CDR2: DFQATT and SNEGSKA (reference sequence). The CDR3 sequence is CSARGGGGYGYTF. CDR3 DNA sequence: TGCAGTGCTAGAGGCGGGGGAGGCTATGGCTACACCTTC.

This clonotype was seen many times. In DNA form, the CDR3 reads TGTGCCAGCAGCCCCCTGGGACAGGGAAGCTACGAGCAGTACTTC. Encoded protein: CASSPLGQGSYEQYF. This sequence joins TRBV7-2 and TRBJ2-7; 9 bases match TRBD1. The V gene's germline CDR1 is SGHTA and CDR2 FQGNSA. The CDR3 extends over 15 amino acids. Trimming removed 5 bases from V and 3 bases from J; junction bases left unmatched: 8.

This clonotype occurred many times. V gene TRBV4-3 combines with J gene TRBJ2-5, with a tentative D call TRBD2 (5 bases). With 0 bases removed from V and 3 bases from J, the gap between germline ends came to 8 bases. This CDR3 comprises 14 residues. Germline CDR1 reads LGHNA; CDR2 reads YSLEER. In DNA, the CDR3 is TGCGCCAGCAGCCAAGATCTCGGGGAAGAGACCCAGTACTTC. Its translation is CASSQDLGEETQYF.

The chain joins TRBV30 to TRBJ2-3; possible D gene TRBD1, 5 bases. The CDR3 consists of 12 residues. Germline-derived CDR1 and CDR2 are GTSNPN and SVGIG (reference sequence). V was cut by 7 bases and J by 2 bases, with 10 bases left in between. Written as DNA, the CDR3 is TGTGCCTTGGCCAGGGACACAGATACGCAGTATTTT. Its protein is CALARDTDTQYF.

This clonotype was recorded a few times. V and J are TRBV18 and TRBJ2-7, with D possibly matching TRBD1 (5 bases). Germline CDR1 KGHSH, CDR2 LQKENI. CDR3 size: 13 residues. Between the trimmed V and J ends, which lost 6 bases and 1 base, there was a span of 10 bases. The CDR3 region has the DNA TGTGCCAGCTCGTCGACAGCATCCTACGAGCAGTACTTC. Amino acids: CASSSTASYEQYF.

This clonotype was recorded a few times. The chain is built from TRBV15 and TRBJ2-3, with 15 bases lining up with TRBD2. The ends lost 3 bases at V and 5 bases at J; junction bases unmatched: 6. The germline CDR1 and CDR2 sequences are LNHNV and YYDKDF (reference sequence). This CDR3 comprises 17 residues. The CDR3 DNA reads TGTGCCACCAGCAGTCCCAAGGGACTAGCGGGGGGAGATACGCAGTATTTT. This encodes CATSSPKGLAGGDTQYF. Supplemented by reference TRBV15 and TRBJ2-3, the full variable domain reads DAMVIQNPRYQVTQFGKPVTLSCSQTLNHNVMYWYQQKSSQAPKLLFHYYDKDFNNEADTPDNFQSRRPNTSFCFLDIRSPGLGDTAMYLCATSSPKGLAGGDTQYFGPGTRLTVL.

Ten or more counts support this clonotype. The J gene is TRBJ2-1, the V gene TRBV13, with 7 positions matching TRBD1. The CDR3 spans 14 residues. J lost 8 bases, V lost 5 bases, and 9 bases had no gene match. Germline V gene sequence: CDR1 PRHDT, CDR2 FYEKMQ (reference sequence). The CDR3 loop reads CASSPQGVWDEQFF. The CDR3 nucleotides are TGTGCCAGCAGCCCCCAGGGGGTTTGGGATGAGCAGTTCTTC.

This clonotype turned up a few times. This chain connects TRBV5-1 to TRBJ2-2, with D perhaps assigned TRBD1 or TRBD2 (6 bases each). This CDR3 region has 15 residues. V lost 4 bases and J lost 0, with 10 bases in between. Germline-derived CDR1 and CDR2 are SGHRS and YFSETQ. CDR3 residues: CASSRGTPNTGELFF. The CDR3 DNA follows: TGCGCCAGCAGCCGCGGGACACCGAACACCGGGGAGCTGTTTTTT.

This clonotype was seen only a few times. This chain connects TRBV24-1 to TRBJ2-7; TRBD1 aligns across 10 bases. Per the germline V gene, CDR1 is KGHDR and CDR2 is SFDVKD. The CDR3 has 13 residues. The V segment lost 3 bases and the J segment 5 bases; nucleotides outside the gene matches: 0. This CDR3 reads CATSDGQGDEQYF. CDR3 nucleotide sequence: TGTGCCACCAGTGATGGACAGGGGGACGAGCAGTACTTC.

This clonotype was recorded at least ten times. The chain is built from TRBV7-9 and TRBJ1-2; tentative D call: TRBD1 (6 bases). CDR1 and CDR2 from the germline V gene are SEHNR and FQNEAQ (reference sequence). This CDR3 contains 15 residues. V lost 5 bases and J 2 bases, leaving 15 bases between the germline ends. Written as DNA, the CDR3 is TGTGCCAGCAGCGTAGGGGGGCTCTCCAACTATGGCTACACCTTC. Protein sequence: CASSVGGLSNYGYTF. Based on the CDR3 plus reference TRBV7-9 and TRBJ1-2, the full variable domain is DTGVSQNPRHKITKRGQNVTFRCDPISEHNRLYWYRQTLGQGPEFLTYFQNEAQLEKSRLLSDRFSAERPKGSFSTLEIQRTEQGDSAMYLCASSVGGLSNYGYTFGSGTRLTVV.

CDR3 nucleotide sequence: TGTGCCAGCAGTAGTAGCGGGGGGCCCCACTACGAGCAGTACTTC. The encoded protein is CASSSSGGPHYEQYF. The J gene is TRBJ2-7, the V gene TRBV12-3 or TRBV12-4; 10 positions agree with TRBD2. This CDR3 contains 15 residues. V gave up 5 bases and J gave up 3 bases; unmatched junction bases: 7.

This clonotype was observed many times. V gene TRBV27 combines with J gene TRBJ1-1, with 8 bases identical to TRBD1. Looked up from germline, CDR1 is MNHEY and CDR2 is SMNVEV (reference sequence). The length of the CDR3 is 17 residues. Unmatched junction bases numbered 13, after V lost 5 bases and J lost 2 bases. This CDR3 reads CASSTTSWTGQNTEAFF. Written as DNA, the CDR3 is TGTGCCAGCAGTACAACATCCTGGACAGGGCAAAACACTGAAGCTTTCTTT.

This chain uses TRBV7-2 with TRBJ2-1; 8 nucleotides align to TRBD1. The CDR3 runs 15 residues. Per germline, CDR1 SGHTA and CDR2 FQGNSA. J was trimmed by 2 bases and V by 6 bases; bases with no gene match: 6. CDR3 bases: TGTGCCAGCAGACGAGACAGGGGCACCTACAATGAGCAGTTCTTC. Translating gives CASRRDRGTYNEQFF.

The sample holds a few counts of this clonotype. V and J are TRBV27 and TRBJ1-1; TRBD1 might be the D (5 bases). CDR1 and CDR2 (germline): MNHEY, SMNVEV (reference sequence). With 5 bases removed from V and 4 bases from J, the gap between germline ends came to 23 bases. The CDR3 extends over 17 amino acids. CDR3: CASSPQSVGGWSTEAFF. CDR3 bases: TGTGCCAGCAGTCCCCAATCCGTCGGGGGATGGAGCACTGAAGCTTTCTTT.

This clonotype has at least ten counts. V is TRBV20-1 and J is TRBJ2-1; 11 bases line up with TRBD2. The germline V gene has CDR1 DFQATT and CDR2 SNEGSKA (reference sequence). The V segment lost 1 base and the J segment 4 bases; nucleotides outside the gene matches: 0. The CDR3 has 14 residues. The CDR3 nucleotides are TGCAGTGCTAGAGGACTAGCGGGATACAATGAGCAGTTCTTC. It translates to CSARGLAGYNEQFF.

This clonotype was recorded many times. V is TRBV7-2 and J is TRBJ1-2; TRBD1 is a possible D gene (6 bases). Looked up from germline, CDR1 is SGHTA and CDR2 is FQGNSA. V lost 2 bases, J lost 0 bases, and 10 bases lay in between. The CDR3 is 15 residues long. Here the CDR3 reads CASSLKQGPNYGYTF. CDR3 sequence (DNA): TGTGCCAGCAGCTTAAAACAGGGACCTAACTATGGCTACACCTTC.

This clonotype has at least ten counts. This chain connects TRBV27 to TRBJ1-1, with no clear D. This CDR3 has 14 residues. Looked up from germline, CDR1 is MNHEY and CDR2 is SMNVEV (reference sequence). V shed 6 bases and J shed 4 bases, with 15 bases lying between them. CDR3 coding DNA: TGTGCCAGCAGCTTAGAAGTCCCCGTCACTGAAGCTTTCTTT. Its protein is CASSLEVPVTEAFF.

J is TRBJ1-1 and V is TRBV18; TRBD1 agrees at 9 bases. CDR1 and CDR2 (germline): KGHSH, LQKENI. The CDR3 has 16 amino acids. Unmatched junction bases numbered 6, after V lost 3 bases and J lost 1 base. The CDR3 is CASSPGTGKRNTEAFF. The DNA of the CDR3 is TGTGCCAGCTCACCCGGGACAGGGAAGAGGAACACTGAAGCTTTCTTT.

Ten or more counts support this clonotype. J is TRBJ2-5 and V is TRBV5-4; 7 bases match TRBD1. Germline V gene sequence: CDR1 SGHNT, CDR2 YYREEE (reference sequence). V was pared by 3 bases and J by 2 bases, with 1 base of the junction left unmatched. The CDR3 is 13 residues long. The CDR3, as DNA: TGTGCCAGCAGCTGGGACAGTCAAGAGACCCAGTACTTC. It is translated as CASSWDSQETQYF.

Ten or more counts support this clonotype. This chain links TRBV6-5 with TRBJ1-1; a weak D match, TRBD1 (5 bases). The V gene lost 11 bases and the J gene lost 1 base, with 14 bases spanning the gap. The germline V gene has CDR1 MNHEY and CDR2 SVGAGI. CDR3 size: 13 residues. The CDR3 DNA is TGTGCCTCTCAACGGGACCCGAACACTGAAGCTTTCTTT. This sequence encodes CASQRDPNTEAFF.

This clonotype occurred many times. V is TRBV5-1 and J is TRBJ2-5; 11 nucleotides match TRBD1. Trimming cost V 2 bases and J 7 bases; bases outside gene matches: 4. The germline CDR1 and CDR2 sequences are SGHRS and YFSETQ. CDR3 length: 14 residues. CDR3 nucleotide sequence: TGCGCCAGCAGCTTTGGACAGGGGGCGGGGACCCAGTACTTC. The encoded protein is CASSFGQGAGTQYF.

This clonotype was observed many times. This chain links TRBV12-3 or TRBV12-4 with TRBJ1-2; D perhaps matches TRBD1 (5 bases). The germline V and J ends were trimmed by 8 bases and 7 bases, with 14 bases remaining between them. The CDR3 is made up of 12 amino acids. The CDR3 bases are TGTGCCAGCGGGGCCGTGGGGCCTGGCTACACCTTC. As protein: CASGAVGPGYTF.